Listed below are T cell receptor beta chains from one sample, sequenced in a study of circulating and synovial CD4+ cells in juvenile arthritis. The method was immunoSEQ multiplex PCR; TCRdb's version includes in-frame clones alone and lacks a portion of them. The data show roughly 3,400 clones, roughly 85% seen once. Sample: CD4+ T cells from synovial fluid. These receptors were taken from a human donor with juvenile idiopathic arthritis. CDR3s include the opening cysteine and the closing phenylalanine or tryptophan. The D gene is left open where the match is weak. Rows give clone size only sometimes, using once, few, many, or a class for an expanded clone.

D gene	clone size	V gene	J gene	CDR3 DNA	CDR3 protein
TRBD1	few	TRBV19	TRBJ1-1	TGTGCCAGCTCGGAAAACGACAGGGTTAAGACTGAAGCTTTCTTT	CASSENDRVKTEAFF
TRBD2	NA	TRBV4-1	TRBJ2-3	TGCGCCAGCAGCCAAGAGCGGGGGGCTGCCACAGATACGCAGTATTTT	CASSQERGAATDTQYF
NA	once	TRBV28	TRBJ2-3	TGTGCCAGCAGTAGCGTAACAGATACGCAGTATTTT	CASSSVTDTQYF
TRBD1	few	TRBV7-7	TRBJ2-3	TGTGCCAGCAGCTTCGGGACAGGGAGATCAGATACGCAGTATTTT	CASSFGTGRSDTQYF
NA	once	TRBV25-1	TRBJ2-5	TGTGCCAGCAGTGAATTCAGGGGCGAAGAGACCCAGTACTTC	CASSEFRGEETQYF
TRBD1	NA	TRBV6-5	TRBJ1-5	TGTGCCAGCAGTACCGACAGGGAAAGCAATCAGCCCCAGCATTTT	CASSTDRESNQPQHF
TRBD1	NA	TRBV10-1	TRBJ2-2	TGCGCCAGCAGGGACCGGGACAGGGGAGCCCCAAACACCGGGGAGCTGTTTTTT	CASRDRDRGAPNTGELFF
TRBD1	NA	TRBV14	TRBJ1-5	TGTGCCAGCAGTAACCCGGGACAGTATAGCAATCAGCCCCAGCATTTT	CASSNPGQYSNQPQHF
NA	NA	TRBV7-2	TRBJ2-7	TGTGCCAGCAGCTCGTATTACGAGCAGTACTTC	CASSSYYEQYF
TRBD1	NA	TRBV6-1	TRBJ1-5	TGTGCCAGCAGTGATGGGACAGGATATCAGCCCCAGCATTTT	CASSDGTGYQPQHF
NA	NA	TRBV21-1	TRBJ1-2	TGTGCCAGCGGGGTGCGGGGGCGATGTGGCTACACCTTC	CASGVRGRCGYTF
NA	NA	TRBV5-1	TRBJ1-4	TGCGCCAGCAGCTTGAACCCGATCGGGATGACAGAGGGGGATGAAAAACTGTTTTTT	CASSLNPIGMTEGDEKLFF
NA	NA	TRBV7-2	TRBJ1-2	TGTGCCAGCAGCTTAGGACAGCTCAGCGTCTATGGCTACACCTTC	CASSLGQLSVYGYTF
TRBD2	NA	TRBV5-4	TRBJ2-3	TGTGCCAGCAGCTTTTCACTAGCGGGCCGGGATACGCAGTATTTT	CASSFSLAGRDTQYF
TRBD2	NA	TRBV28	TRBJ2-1	TGTGCCAGCAGTACCTACCTAGCGGGAATTCTCCTAATCCCTAATGAGCAGTTCTTC	CASSTYLAGILLIPNEQFF
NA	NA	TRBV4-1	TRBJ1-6	TGCGCCAGCAAGGACAGCGATATTTCCTATAATTCACCCCTCCACTTT	CASKDSDISYNSPLHF
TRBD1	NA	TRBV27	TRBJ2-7	TGTGCCAGCAGTTTATCGGGACAGGCACCCTACGAGCAGTACTTC	CASSLSGQAPYEQYF
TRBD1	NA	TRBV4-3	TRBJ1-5	TGCGCCAGCAGCCAGACGTGGACAGGGAATCAGCCCCAGCATTTT	CASSQTWTGNQPQHF
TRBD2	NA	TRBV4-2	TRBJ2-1	TGTGCCAGCAGCCGGCTAGCGGGAGCTGATGAGCAGTTCTTC	CASSRLAGADEQFF
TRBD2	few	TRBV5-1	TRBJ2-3	TGCGCCAGCTACTTGATAGCGGGAGGGCGCACAGATACGCAGTATTTT	CASYLIAGGRTDTQYF
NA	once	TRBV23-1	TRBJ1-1	TGCGCCGTGAAACTAGGGGGTGAAGCTTTCTTT	CAVKLGGEAFF
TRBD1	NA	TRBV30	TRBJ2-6	TGTGCCTGGAGTGTGGACAGGGTTCGGTCTGGGGCCAACGTCCTGACTTTC	CAWSVDRVRSGANVLTF
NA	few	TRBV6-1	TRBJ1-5	TGTGCCAGCAGCCTCCGAGGGAGTCAGCCCCAGCATTTT	CASSLRGSQPQHF
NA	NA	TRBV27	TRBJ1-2	TGTGCCAGCAGTTTATCGAGTGGGGGGTACTATGGCTACACCTTC	CASSLSSGGYYGYTF
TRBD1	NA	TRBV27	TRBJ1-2	TGTGCCAGCAGTTTAGAACGGACAGGTGTCTATGGCTACACCTTC	CASSLERTGVYGYTF
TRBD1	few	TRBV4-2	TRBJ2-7	TGTGCCAGCAGCCCGGACAGGGGGACGTACGAGCAGTACTTC	CASSPDRGTYEQYF